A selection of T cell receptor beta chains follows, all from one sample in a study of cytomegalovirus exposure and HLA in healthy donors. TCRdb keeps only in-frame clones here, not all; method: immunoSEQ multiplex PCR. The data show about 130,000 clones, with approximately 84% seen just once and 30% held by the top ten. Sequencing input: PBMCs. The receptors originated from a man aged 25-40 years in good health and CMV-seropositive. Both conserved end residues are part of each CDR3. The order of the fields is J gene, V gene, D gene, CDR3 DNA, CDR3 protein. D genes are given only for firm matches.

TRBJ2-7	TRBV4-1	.	TGCGCCAGCAGCCAAGCGCCGACAGACTCCTACGAGCAGTACTTC	CASSQAPTDSYEQYF
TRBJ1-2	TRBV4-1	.	TGCGCCAGCAGCCACCCCGTGGCGGGGGCCTATGGCTACACCTTC	CASSHPVAGAYGYTF
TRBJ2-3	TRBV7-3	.	TGTGCCAGCAGCCCCGAAGGGGCTAGCACAGATACGCAGTATTTT	CASSPEGASTDTQYF
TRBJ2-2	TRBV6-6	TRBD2	TGTGCCAGCCGGAGGACTAGTTCTCAGACCGGGGAGCTGTTTTTT	CASRRTSSQTGELFF
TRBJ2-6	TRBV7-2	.	TGTGCCAGCAGCTCACTAGGGGGCTCTGGGGCCAACGTCCTGACTTTC	CASSSLGGSGANVLTF
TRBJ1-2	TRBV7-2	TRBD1	TGTGCCAGCAGCTCCCGGACAGGGGCCTATGGCTACACCTTC	CASSSRTGAYGYTF
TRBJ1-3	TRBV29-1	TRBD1	TGCAGCGTTCAGGGGGCGGGAAACACCATATATTTT	CSVQGAGNTIYF
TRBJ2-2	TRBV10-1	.	TGCGCCAGCAGCGGCAATGAGGGCGCCGGGGAGCTGTTTTTT	CASSGNEGAGELFF
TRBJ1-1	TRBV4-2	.	TGTGCCAGCAGCCAAGATATCGCAGGGTTAGTCTCTGAAGCTTTCTTT	CASSQDIAGLVSEAFF
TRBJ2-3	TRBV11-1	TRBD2	TGTGCCAGCAGCAGCGGACTAGCCCGGGATACGCAGTATTTT	CASSSGLARDTQYF
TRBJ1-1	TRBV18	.	TGTGCCAGCTCACCGAACAGGATGAACACTGAAGCTTTCTTT	CASSPNRMNTEAFF
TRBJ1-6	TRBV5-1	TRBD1	TGCGCCAGCAGCAGGAAGGGGACAGGGGTAGGCTCACCCCTCCACTTT	CASSRKGTGVGSPLHF